This T cell receptor beta chain stems from a study of CD8 T cells in Susac syndrome. CDR1 is SGHAT and CDR2 is FQDESV in the germline V gene (reference sequence). The CDR3 covers 17 residues. V was pared by 6 bases and J by 2 bases, with 22 bases between. RNA, at 0.5 to 1 ug, was reverse transcribed with random hexamers. Across 54 Vbeta and 13 Jbeta, TCR beta CDR3 was amplified with immunoSEQ multiplex PCR. TCRdb processed the immunoSEQ multiplex PCR reads anew with MiXCR; each CDR3 protein has one entry. This table holds about 190,000 distinct CDR3 sequences, around 93% found once. This sequence joins TRBV11-1 and TRBJ2-5, with D perhaps being TRBD1 or TRBD2 (6 bases each). The sample taken for sequencing was CD4+ T cells from PBMCs. The receptor's source is a human donor in good health. The CDR3 DNA is TGTGCCAGCAGGTTAAGGGCCTTAACAGGGAGGCAAGAGACCCAGTACTTC. Amino acids: CASRLRALTGRQETQYF.